This TCR beta chain was retrieved from a study of regulatory T cells in long-lasting Graves disease. Noted time point: newly diagnosed GD, antithyroid drugs for less than 3 months. Making the TCR library involved RNA that had been extracted from PBMCs. Around 9 milliliters of peripheral blood went into EDTA tubes. This CDR3 comprises 15 residues. Germline CDR1 SNHLY, CDR2 FYNNEI. Details on this clonotype: A much larger clone sits a single nucleotide away, making a read error possible.

CDR3-region Arm-PCR and iRepertoire HTBI primers produced the TCR beta libraries. One entry per CDR3 protein, called by TCRdb with MiXCR from the multiplex PCR reads. This table holds about 540,000 distinct CDR3 sequences, roughly 13% found once. The data were also submitted as part of a second study, on T cells in Graves' hyperthyroidism and ophthalmopathy. From that study: Most clonotypes expanded in the thyroid (above 0.001) were also present in blood.

The sequenced sample was peripheral blood mononuclear cells (PBMCs), obtained at new diagnosis, from a patient treated with antithyroid drugs. The rearrangement joins TRBV2 to TRBJ2-5, with TRBD2 matching 9 bases. The J call is in doubt because the DNA end fits TRBJ2-1 better. The TCR originated in a man aged 30 to 39 with Graves disease. CDR3 nucleotides: TGTGCCGTGCCACCGTCTAGCGGGAATTACAATGAGCAGTTCTTC. It is translated as CAVPPSSGNYNEQFF.